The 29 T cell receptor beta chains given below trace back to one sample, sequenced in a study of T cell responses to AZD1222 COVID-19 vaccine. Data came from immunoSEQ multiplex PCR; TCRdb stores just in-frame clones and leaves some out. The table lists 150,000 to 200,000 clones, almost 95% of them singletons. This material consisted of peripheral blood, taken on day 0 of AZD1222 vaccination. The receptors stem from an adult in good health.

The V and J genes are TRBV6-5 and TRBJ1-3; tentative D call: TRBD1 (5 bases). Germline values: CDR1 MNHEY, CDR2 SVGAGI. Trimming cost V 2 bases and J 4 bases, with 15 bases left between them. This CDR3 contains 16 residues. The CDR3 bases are TGTGCCAGCAGTTACAGCCGGTGGGACTTGGGAAACACCATATATTTT. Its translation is CASSYSRWDLGNTIYF.

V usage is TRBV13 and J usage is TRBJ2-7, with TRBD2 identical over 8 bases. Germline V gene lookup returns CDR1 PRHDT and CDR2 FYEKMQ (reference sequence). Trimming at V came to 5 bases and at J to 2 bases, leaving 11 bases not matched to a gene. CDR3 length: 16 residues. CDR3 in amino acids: CASSLTRVGLAYEQYF. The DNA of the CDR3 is TGTGCCAGCAGCCTGACTCGAGTGGGACTAGCCTACGAGCAGTACTTC. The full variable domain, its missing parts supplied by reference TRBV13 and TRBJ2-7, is AAGVIQSPRHLIKEKRETATLKCYPIPRHDTVYWYQQGPGQDPQFLISFYEKMQSDKGSIPDRFSAQQFSDYHSELNMSSLELGDSALYFCASSLTRVGLAYEQYFGPGTRLTVT.

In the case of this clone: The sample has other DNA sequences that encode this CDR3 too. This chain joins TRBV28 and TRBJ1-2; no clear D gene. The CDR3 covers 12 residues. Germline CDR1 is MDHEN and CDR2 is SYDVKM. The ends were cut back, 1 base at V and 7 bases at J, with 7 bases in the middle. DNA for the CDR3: TGTGCCAGCAGTTTATCCGGCGGTGGCTACACCTTC. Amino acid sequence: CASSLSGGGYTF.

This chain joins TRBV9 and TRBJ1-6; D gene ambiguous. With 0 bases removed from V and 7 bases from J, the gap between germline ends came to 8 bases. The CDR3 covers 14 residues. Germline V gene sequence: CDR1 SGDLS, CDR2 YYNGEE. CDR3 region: CASSVEGGNSPLHF. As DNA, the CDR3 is TGTGCCAGCAGCGTAGAGGGCGGCAATTCACCCCTCCACTTT.

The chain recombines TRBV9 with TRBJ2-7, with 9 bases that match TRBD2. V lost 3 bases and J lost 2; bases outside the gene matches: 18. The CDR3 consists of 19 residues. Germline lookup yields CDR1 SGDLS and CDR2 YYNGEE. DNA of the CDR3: TGTGCCAGCAGCGCCGGGACGGCCGGGGGTAGCGGGAGACCCTACGAGCAGTACTTC. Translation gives CASSAGTAGGSGRPYEQYF.

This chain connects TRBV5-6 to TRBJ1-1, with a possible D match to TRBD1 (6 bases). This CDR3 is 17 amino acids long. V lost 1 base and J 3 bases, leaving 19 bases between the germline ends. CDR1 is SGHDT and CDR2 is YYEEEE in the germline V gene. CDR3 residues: CASSLLAGAGGYTEAFF. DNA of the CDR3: TGTGCCAGCAGCTTGTTAGCAGGGGCCGGTGGATACACTGAAGCTTTCTTT.

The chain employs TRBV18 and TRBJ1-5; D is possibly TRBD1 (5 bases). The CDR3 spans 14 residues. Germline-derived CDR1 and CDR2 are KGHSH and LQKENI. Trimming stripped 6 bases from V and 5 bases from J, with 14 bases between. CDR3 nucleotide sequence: TGTGCCAGCTCCCCCCTGCGGGGCGATCAGCCCCAGCATTTT. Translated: CASSPLRGDQPQHF.

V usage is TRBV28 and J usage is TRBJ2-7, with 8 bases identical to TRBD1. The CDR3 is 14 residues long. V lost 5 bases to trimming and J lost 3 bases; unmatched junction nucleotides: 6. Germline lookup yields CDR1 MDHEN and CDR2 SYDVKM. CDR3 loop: CASSPTGGGYEQYF. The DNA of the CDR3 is TGTGCCAGCAGTCCAACAGGGGGAGGCTACGAGCAGTACTTC. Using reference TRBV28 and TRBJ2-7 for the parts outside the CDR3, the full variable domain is DVKVTQSSRYLVKRTGEKVFLECVQDMDHENMFWYRQDPGLGLRLIYFSYDVKMKEKGDIPEGYSVSREKKERFSLILESASTNQTSMYLCASSPTGGGYEQYFGPGTRLTVT.

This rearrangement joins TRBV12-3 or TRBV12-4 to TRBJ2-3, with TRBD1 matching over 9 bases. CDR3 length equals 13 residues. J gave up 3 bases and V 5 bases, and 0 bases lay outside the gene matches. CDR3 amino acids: CASSGQGTDTQYF. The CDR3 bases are TGTGCCAGCAGTGGACAGGGGACAGATACGCAGTATTTT.

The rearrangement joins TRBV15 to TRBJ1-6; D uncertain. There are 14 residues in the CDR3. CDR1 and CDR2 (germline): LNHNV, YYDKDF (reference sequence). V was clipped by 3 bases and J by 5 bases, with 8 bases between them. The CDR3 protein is CATSRKLDNSPLHF. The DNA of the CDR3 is TGTGCCACCAGCAGGAAACTGGATAATTCACCCCTCCACTTT. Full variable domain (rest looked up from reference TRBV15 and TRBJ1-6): DAMVIQNPRYQVTQFGKPVTLSCSQTLNHNVMYWYQQKSSQAPKLLFHYYDKDFNNEADTPDNFQSRRPNTSFCFLDIRSPGLGDTAMYLCATSRKLDNSPLHFGNGTRLTVT.

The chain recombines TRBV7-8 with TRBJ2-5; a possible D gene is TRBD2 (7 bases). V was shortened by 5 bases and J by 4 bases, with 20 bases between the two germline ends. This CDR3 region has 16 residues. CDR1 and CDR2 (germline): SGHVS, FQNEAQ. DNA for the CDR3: TGTGCCAGCAGCCACTCAGTGGGGGGGGCCCGAGAGACCCAGTACTTC. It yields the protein CASSHSVGGARETQYF.

The CDR3 here is CASSIGGIGEKLFF. The DNA for the CDR3 is TGTGCCAGTAGTATAGGGGGGATCGGTGAAAAACTGTTTTTT. The chain combines TRBV19 with TRBJ1-4; D is possibly TRBD1 (5 bases). Germline lookup yields CDR1 LNHDA and CDR2 SQIVND (reference sequence). The CDR3 is made up of 14 amino acids. The V gene lost 1 base and the J gene lost 7 bases, with 10 bases spanning the gap.

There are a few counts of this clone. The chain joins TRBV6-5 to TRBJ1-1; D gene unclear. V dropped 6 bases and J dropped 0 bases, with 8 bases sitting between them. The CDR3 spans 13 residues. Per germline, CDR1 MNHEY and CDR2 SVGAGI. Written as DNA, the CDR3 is TGTGCCAGCAGATATAAAATGAACACTGAAGCTTTCTTT. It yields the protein CASRYKMNTEAFF.

CDR3 in DNA: TGTGCCAGCAACGCGTGGGCCAACAAAGGGGAGACCCAGTACTTC. It translates to CASNAWANKGETQYF. V and J are TRBV28 and TRBJ2-5; D unresolved. V was pared by 7 bases and J by 5 bases, with 20 bases between. Germline CDR1 and CDR2: MDHEN and SYDVKM. The CDR3 length is 15 residues.

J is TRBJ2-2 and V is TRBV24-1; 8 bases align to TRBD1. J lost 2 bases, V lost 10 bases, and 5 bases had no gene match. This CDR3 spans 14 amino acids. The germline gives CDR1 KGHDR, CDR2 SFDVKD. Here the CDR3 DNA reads TGTGCCACGGGACAGGTCGGAAACACCGGGGAGCTGTTTTTT. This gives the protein CATGQVGNTGELFF.

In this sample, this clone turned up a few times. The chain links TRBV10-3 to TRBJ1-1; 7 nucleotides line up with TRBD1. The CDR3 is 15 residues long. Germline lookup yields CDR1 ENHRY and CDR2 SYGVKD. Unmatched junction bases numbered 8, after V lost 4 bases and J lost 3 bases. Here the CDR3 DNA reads TGTGCCATCAGTGTAAACAGGGGCCGGTACACTGAAGCTTTCTTT. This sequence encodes CAISVNRGRYTEAFF.

The CDR3 nucleotides read TGTGCCAGTAGTAAGCAGGGGGGAGCCTATGGCTACACCTTC. The encoded protein is CASSKQGGAYGYTF. The V call is TRBV19, the J call TRBJ1-2; 7 bases are shared with TRBD1. Germline CDR1 and CDR2: LNHDA and SQIVND (reference sequence). CDR3 length: 14 amino acids. V lost 4 bases and J lost 4; bases outside the gene matches: 6.

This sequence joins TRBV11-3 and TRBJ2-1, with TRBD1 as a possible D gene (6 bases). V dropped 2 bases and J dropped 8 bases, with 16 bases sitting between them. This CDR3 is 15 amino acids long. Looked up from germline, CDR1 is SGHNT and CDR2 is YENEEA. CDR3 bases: TGTGCCAGCAGCTTACGACAGGTGGAACTCGATGAGCAGTTCTTC. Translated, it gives CASSLRQVELDEQFF.

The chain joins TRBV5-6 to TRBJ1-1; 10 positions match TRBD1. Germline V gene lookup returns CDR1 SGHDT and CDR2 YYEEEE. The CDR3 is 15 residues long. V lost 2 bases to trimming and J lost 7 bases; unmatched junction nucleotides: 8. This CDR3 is CASSLGTGETFEAFF. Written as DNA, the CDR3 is TGTGCCAGCAGCTTAGGGACAGGGGAAACTTTTGAAGCTTTCTTT.

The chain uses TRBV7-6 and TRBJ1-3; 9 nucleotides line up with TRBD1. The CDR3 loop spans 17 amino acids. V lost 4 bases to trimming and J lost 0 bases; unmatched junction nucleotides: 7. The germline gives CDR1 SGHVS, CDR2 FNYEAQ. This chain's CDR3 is CASSSVGQGHSGNTIYF. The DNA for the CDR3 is TGTGCCAGCAGCTCCGTGGGACAGGGTCACTCTGGAAACACCATATATTTT.

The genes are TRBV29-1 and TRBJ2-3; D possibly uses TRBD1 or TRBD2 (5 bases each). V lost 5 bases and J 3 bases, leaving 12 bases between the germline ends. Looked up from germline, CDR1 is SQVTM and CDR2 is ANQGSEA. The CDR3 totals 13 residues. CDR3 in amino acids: CSVRGVVTDTQYF. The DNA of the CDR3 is TGCAGCGTTCGAGGGGTAGTGACAGATACGCAGTATTTT.

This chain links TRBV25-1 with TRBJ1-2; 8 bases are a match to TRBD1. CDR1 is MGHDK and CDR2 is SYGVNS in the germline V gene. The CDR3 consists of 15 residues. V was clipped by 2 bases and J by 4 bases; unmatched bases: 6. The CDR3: CASSEPGTGAYGYTF. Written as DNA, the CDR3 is TGTGCCAGCAGTGAACCCGGGACAGGAGCCTATGGCTACACCTTC.

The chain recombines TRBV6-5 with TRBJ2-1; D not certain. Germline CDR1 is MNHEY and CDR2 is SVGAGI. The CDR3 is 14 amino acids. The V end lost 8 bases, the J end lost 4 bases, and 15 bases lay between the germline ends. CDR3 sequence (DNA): TGTGCCAGCGAGGCAATGGGCCGTTACAATGAGCAGTTCTTC. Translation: CASEAMGRYNEQFF.

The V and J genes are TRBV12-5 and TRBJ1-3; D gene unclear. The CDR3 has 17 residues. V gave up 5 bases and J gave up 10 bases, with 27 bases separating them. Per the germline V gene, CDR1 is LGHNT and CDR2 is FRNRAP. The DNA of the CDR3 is TGTGCTAGTGGTACCCCGCTCAATCGGGTCACCCCCGAGACCATATATTTT. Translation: CASGTPLNRVTPETIYF.

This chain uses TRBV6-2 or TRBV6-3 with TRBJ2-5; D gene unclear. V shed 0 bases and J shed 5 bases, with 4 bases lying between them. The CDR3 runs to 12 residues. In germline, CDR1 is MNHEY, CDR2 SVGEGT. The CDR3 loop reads CASSYSRETQYF. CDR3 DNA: TGTGCCAGCAGTTACTCGAGGGAGACCCAGTACTTC.

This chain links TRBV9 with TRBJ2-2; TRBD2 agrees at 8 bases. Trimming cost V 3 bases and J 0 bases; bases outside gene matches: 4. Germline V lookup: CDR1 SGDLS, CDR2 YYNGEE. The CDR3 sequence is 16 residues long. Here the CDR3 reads CASSAGGGPNTGELFF. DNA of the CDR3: TGTGCCAGCAGCGCGGGCGGGGGGCCGAACACCGGGGAGCTGTTTTTT.

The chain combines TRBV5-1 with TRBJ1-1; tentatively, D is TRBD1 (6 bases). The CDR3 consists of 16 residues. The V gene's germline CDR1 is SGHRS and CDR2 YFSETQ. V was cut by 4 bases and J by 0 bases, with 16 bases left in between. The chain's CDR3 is CASSSGLGQMNTEAFF. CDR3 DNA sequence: TGCGCCAGCAGCAGCGGCCTTGGACAGATGAACACTGAAGCTTTCTTT.

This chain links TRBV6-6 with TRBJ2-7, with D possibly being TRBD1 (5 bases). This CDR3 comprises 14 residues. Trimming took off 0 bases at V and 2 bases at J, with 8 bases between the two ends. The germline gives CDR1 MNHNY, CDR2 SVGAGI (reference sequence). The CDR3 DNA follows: TGTGCCAGCAGTTACTCGACAGCCGCCTACGAGCAGTACTTC. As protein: CASSYSTAAYEQYF.

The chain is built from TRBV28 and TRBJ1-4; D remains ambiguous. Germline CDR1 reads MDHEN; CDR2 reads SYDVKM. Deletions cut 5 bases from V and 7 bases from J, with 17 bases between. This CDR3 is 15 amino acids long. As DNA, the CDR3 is TGTGCCAGCAGTGCGCCCGGGGAGGGAAGTGAAAAACTGTTTTTT. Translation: CASSAPGEGSEKLFF.